This T cell receptor beta chain was retrieved from a study of CD8 T cells in Susac syndrome. The multiple sclerosis control group comprised treatment-naive patients with stable or active relapsing-remitting disease. Isolation of CD8+ and CD4+ T cells was performed negatively, whereas enrichment of TEMRA cells was done by FACS. This clonotype was found once. Germline values: CDR1 LGHNA, CDR2 YSLEER. V shed 0 bases and J 5 bases; nucleotides not matched to a gene: 18. CDR3 length: 20 amino acids. RNA amounts of roughly 0.45 to 1 ug underwent reverse transcription with random hexamers. TCR beta CDR3 was amplified by immunoSEQ covering 54 Vbeta and 13 Jbeta. MiXCR, run by TCRdb on the immunoSEQ multiplex PCR reads, gives a single entry per CDR3 protein. The sample has 250,000 to 300,000 distinct CDR3 sequences, roughly 85% seen once.

The clonotype comes from a human donor with multiple sclerosis. Sequencing used CD8+ T cells from PBMCs. The chain combines TRBV4-3 with TRBJ1-2, with 10 bases lining up with TRBD1. The CDR3 DNA is TGCGCCAGCAGCCAAGATCGGCCTGGGGGACAGGGGATAATTCTTTATGGCTACACCTTC. Translation: CASSQDRPGGQGIILYGYTF.